Described below is a single T cell receptor (beta chain) sequence and its context. This specimen belongs to a study of blood T cell repertoires in COVID-19. Study-level background: Acute and convalescent COVID-19 samples came from the United States, Italy and Spain. T cells, B-cell-depleted T cells, or PBMCs supplied cDNA or gDNA.

Germline V CDR1 and CDR2: SEHNR, FQNEAQ (reference sequence). With 1 base removed from V and 0 bases from J, the gap between germline ends came to 10 bases. The CDR3 consists of 15 residues. In the original workflow: Amplification from reference gene primers served as the basis for estimated nucleated cell counts. Profiled with immunoSEQ multiplex PCR; TCRdb holds only in-frame clones, not every one. The V and J calls and clone size are taken from that table; D and trimming were inferred from the DNA. This table has more than 250,000 clones, about nine tenths appearing once. This chain joins TRBV7-9 and TRBJ2-7; D gene uncertain. The sample was peripheral blood. This clonotype was sampled from a middle-aged man with active or convalescent COVID-19. Written as DNA, the CDR3 is TGTGCCAGCAGCTTAGGTCCCGACTCCTCCTACGAGCAGTACTTC. Encoded protein: CASSLGPDSSYEQYF.